This T cell receptor beta chain stems from a study of shared T cell receptors in the human thymus. TCRdb keeps only in-frame clones here, not all; method: immunoSEQ multiplex PCR. The data contain about 660,000 clones, 85% to 90% of them singletons. Trimming took off 3 bases at V and 0 bases at J, with 15 bases between the two ends. The CDR3 consists of 17 residues. The germline V gene encodes CDR1 SGHNT and CDR2 YENEEA. A further study also used this sample, focusing on human thymus T cells. That paper adds: Obtained as resections during corrective heart surgery, the thymus tissue was then studied.

This chain connects TRBV11-3 to TRBJ2-1; D may be TRBD2 (6 bases). This clonotype was obtained from a boy in the first two years of life with a congenital heart defect. The sequenced material came from thymocytes. The DNA of the CDR3 is TGTGCCAGCAGCTTGCGGGCTAGCGACCACTCCTACAATGAGCAGTTCTTC. This sequence encodes CASSLRASDHSYNEQFF.